One sample yielded the 32 T cell receptor beta chains listed below, sequenced in a study of blood T cells in healthy people across ages. A second PCR, run for roughly 7 to 12 cycles, used a sample-barcoded 5' primer plus a J-beta primer mix. TCRdb passed the 5' RACE reads through MiXCR, listing each CDR3 protein once. The sample lists roughly 830,000 distinct CDR3 sequences; about 59% were seen once. The sample was blood. Source of these receptors: a man aged 30-40 years in good health.

The V gene is TRBV18, the J gene TRBJ2-7; 9 positions agree with TRBD1. With 0 bases clipped from V and 3 bases from J, the junction kept 6 bases outside the gene matches. Germline V CDR1 and CDR2: KGHSH, LQKENI. The CDR3 runs to 16 residues. In DNA form, the CDR3 reads TGTGCCAGCTCACCACCATCGGGACAGGGCGTCTACGAGCAGTACTTC. This encodes CASSPPSGQGVYEQYF.

The sample holds a few counts of this clonotype. The chain uses TRBV7-6 and TRBJ2-3; TRBD1 matches 8 bases. This CDR3 has 16 residues. Germline lookup yields CDR1 SGHVS and CDR2 FNYEAQ. With V trimmed by 3 bases and J by 1 base, 6 bases remained unmatched. CDR3 protein: CASSLDREVRTDTQYF. In DNA form, the CDR3 reads TGTGCCAGCAGCTTGGACAGGGAGGTGCGCACAGATACGCAGTATTTT.

V is TRBV18 and J is TRBJ1-2; tentatively, D is TRBD1 (5 bases). The germline V and J ends were trimmed by 6 bases and 8 bases, with 16 bases remaining between them. The germline gives CDR1 KGHSH, CDR2 LQKENI. This CDR3 region has 13 residues. The CDR3, as DNA: TGTGCCAGCTCCCCCTACACGGGGGAAGGCTACACCTTC. It specifies CASSPYTGEGYTF.

The rearrangement joins TRBV28 to TRBJ2-7; 10 nucleotides match TRBD1. V lost 10 bases to trimming and J lost 5 bases; unmatched junction nucleotides: 8. This CDR3 spans 13 amino acids. Germline V gives CDR1 MDHEN, CDR2 SYDVKM. CDR3 DNA sequence: TGTGCCACTCGAGGGACAGGGGCTAACGAGCAGTACTTC. Its protein product is CATRGTGANEQYF.

The table lists this clonotype with a few counts. The genes are TRBV29-1 and TRBJ2-7, with unresolved D. The CDR3 sequence is 12 residues long. Looked up from germline, CDR1 is SQVTM and CDR2 is ANQGSEA. The V gene lost 4 bases and the J gene lost 0 bases, with 7 bases spanning the gap. The CDR3 sequence is CSVGRLSYEQYF. CDR3 bases: TGCAGCGTTGGACGCCTCTCCTACGAGCAGTACTTC.

This chain joins TRBV5-1 and TRBJ2-5; 11 bases are shared with TRBD1. The CDR3 has 15 amino acids. Per germline, CDR1 SGHRS and CDR2 YFSETQ. The trim removed 4 bases at V and 5 bases at J, leaving 7 bases unmatched. The CDR3 DNA follows: TGCGCCAGCAGCCCCCTGGGACAGGGGGTTGAGACCCAGTACTTC. Its protein is CASSPLGQGVETQYF.

The chain is built from TRBV30 and TRBJ2-7; D could derive from TRBD1 or TRBD2 (5 bases each). V was cut by 4 bases and J by 1 base, with 11 bases left in between. The CDR3 runs to 13 residues. Germline-derived CDR1 and CDR2 are GTSNPN and SVGIG (reference sequence). Here the CDR3 reads CAWMRGLSYEQYF. The CDR3 nucleotides read TGTGCCTGGATGAGGGGCCTATCCTACGAGCAGTACTTC.

V is TRBV3-1 and J is TRBJ2-3, with D uncertain. Germline V gene lookup returns CDR1 LGHDT and CDR2 YNNKEL (reference sequence). V dropped 4 bases and J dropped 4 bases, with 6 bases sitting between them. The CDR3 runs 12 residues. In DNA, the CDR3 is TGTGCCAGCAGCCCCATGCCAGATACGCAGTATTTT. Translating gives CASSPMPDTQYF.

V usage is TRBV7-9 and J usage is TRBJ2-1; TRBD1 agrees at 8 bases. Trimming removed 5 bases from V and 9 bases from J; junction bases left unmatched: 3. This CDR3 contains 12 residues. Germline V gives CDR1 SEHNR, CDR2 FQNEAQ (reference sequence). CDR3 amino acids: CASSRQGPEQFF. The CDR3 region has the DNA TGTGCCAGCAGCAGACAGGGGCCTGAGCAGTTCTTC. The full variable domain, with the rest looked up from reference TRBV7-9 and TRBJ2-1, is DTGVSQNPRHKITKRGQNVTFRCDPISEHNRLYWYRQTLGQGPEFLTYFQNEAQLEKSRLLSDRFSAERPKGSFSTLEIQRTEQGDSAMYLCASSRQGPEQFFGPGTRLTVL.

This sequence joins TRBV9 and TRBJ2-7; 8 bases align to TRBD2. This CDR3 comprises 14 residues. Trimming cost V 3 bases and J 7 bases; bases outside gene matches: 9. Germline CDR1 is SGDLS and CDR2 is YYNGEE. The CDR3 spells CASSGRTSNDEQYF. CDR3 bases: TGTGCCAGCAGCGGACGGACTAGCAATGATGAGCAGTACTTC.

This clonotype appeared a few times. The chain has TRBV4-2 and TRBJ2-7; 13 bases line up with TRBD2. Germline V lookup: CDR1 LGHNA, CDR2 YNFKEQ. The CDR3 covers 17 residues. V shed 4 bases and J 1 base; nucleotides not matched to a gene: 7. The CDR3 DNA is TGTGCCAGCAGCCCTCGCCCGGGACTAGCGGGGTCCTACGAGCAGTACTTC. Amino acids: CASSPRPGLAGSYEQYF.

The V gene is TRBV7-9, the J gene TRBJ2-1, with 10 bases aligning to TRBD1. The DNA end is more similar to TRBJ2-7, so the J call may be wrong. Per germline, CDR1 SEHNR and CDR2 FQNEAQ (reference sequence). CDR3 length: 17 amino acids. The CDR3, as DNA: TGTGCCAGCAGCTTAATCGTGGGACAGGGGTCCTACAATGAGCAGTACTTC. Its translation is CASSLIVGQGSYNEQYF.

The chain links TRBV5-1 to TRBJ2-5, with 7 bases lining up with TRBD1. The junction had 9 bases not matched to a gene; V was cut back by 3 bases and J by 1 base. The CDR3 loop spans 16 amino acids. The germline CDR1 and CDR2 sequences are SGHRS and YFSETQ. The CDR3 DNA reads as TGCGCCAGCAGCTCTACCAGACAGGGAGTCCAAGAGACCCAGTACTTC. Amino acids: CASSSTRQGVQETQYF.

This clonotype was counted between two and nine times. J is TRBJ2-4 and V is TRBV7-3; no definite D call. The tail of the sequence fits TRBJ2-7 better, so the J call may be wrong. The length of the CDR3 is 15 residues. The germline V gene has CDR1 SGHTA and CDR2 FQGTGA. The CDR3 here is CASSLYLVVGDEQYF. As DNA, the CDR3 is TGTGCCAGCAGCTTATACCTAGTCGTTGGCGACGAGCAGTACTTC.

There are a few counts of this clonotype. This chain connects TRBV9 to TRBJ2-1; 11 bases are a match to TRBD1. J gave up 8 bases and V 4 bases, and 5 bases lay outside the gene matches. Germline loops: CDR1 SGDLS, CDR2 YYNGEE. This CDR3 has 14 amino acids. The DNA of the CDR3 is TGTGCCAGCAGCACGGACAGGGGGCTCGATGAGCAGTTCTTC. Its translation: CASSTDRGLDEQFF.

This clonotype has only one observation. The chain has TRBV6-6 and TRBJ1-2, with 8 nucleotides matching TRBD1. The CDR3 runs 13 residues. Germline V gene lookup returns CDR1 MNHNY and CDR2 SVGAGI (reference sequence). With V trimmed by 6 bases and J by 6 bases, 6 bases remained unmatched. The CDR3 protein is CASSRGQADGYTF. CDR3 DNA: TGTGCCAGCAGCCGGGGACAGGCTGATGGCTACACCTTC.

The chain combines TRBV5-1 with TRBJ2-7; D gene ambiguous. Germline V gives CDR1 SGHRS, CDR2 YFSETQ. V was trimmed by 0 bases and J by 0 bases, leaving 10 bases between them. This CDR3 is 15 amino acids long. In DNA, the CDR3 is TGCGCCAGCAGCTTGGGGCAGAGAAGCTCCTACGAGCAGTACTTC. Translation: CASSLGQRSSYEQYF.

The chain carries TRBV12-3 or TRBV12-4 and TRBJ2-3, with 8 nucleotides matching TRBD2. This CDR3 has 16 residues. V dropped 4 bases and J dropped 0; count of bases not matched to a gene: 6. The CDR3 DNA sequence: TGTGCCAGCAGTTCAGGAAGCGGGGGTAGCACAGATACGCAGTATTTT. It is translated as CASSSGSGGSTDTQYF.

V and J are TRBV20-1 and TRBJ2-7, with 8 bases aligning to TRBD2. The germline CDR1 and CDR2 sequences are DFQATT and SNEGSKA (reference sequence). J gave up 7 bases and V 0 bases, and 17 bases lay outside the gene matches. CDR3 size: 17 residues. The CDR3 DNA sequence: TGCAGTGCTAGAGATCCCCTGGGGCGGGGGGCGGCTAATGAGCAGTACTTC. Translating it yields CSARDPLGRGAANEQYF.

The chain combines TRBV7-3 with TRBJ2-2; perhaps TRBD2 as D (5 bases). Germline assignment: CDR1 SGHTA and CDR2 FQGTGA. This CDR3 is 14 amino acids long. Trimming stripped 5 bases from V and 7 bases from J, with 14 bases between. Here the CDR3 reads CASSPSGASGELFF. The CDR3 DNA reads TGTGCCAGCAGCCCCAGCGGTGCGAGCGGGGAGCTGTTTTTT.

The V gene is TRBV6-1, the J gene TRBJ2-1; D gene ambiguous. Germline assignment: CDR1 MNHNS and CDR2 SASEGT. The CDR3 length is 15 residues. Trimming shortened V by 7 bases and J by 5 bases, and 18 bases separated the two germline ends. The CDR3 spells CASTRSLPPNNEQFF. In nucleotides, the CDR3 is TGTGCCAGCACCCGGAGCCTCCCTCCGAACAATGAGCAGTTCTTC.

This clonotype has ten or more counts. The chain is built from TRBV29-1 and TRBJ1-2; D is undetermined. Trimming stripped 3 bases from V and 3 bases from J, with 2 bases between. This CDR3 region has 10 residues. The germline V gene encodes CDR1 SQVTM and CDR2 ANQGSEA. DNA of the CDR3: TGCAGCGTTGATGACTATGGCTACACCTTC. This sequence encodes CSVDDYGYTF. Full variable domain (rest looked up from reference TRBV29-1 and TRBJ1-2): SAVISQKPSRDICQRGTSLTIQCQVDSQVTMMFWYRQQPGQSLTLIATANQGSEATYESGFVIDKFPISRPNLTFSTLTVSNMSPEDSSIYLCSVDDYGYTFGSGTRLTVV.

The V call is TRBV7-9, the J call TRBJ1-4; unclear D gene. The CDR3 covers 15 residues. Trimming left V 3 bases short and J 0 bases short, with 8 bases between. Germline V gives CDR1 SEHNR, CDR2 FQNEAQ (reference sequence). This CDR3 is CASSLQDPTNEKLFF. The CDR3 DNA reads as TGTGCCAGCAGCTTGCAGGACCCAACTAATGAAAAACTGTTTTTT.

The chain joins TRBV6-5 to TRBJ2-1; D is unclear. Trimming took 2 bases from V and 2 from J, leaving 10 bases between them. The CDR3 is 15 amino acids. The germline CDR1 and CDR2 sequences are MNHEY and SVGAGI. Written as DNA, the CDR3 is TGTGCCAGCAGTTACCTCGCCGGGCCCTACAATGAGCAGTTCTTC. Protein product: CASSYLAGPYNEQFF.

J is TRBJ2-4 and V is TRBV6-2 or TRBV6-3; D not resolved. The CDR3 is 13 amino acids. Trimming stripped 5 bases from V and 5 bases from J, with 10 bases between. CDR1 and CDR2 from the germline V gene are MNHEY and SVGEGT. CDR3 DNA: TGTGCCAGCAGTCGTGGACCGGAAAACATTCAGTACTTC. This translates into CASSRGPENIQYF.

The chain joins TRBV15 to TRBJ2-1; 7 nucleotides match TRBD1. The CDR3 loop spans 15 amino acids. V gave up 3 bases and J gave up 6 bases; unmatched junction bases: 8. The V gene's germline CDR1 is LNHNV and CDR2 YYDKDF (reference sequence). CDR3 sequence reads: CATSSNTGVLNEQFF. The CDR3 bases are TGTGCCACCAGCAGCAATACAGGGGTTCTCAATGAGCAGTTCTTC.

The chain is built from TRBV4-3 and TRBJ2-7; D uncertain. Germline CDR1 is LGHNA and CDR2 is YSLEER. The CDR3 contains 14 residues. V was cut by 5 bases and J by 3 bases, with 14 bases left in between. The CDR3 region has the DNA TGCGCCAGCAGCTCGACCGAGTCCTTCTACGAGCAGTACTTC. It encodes CASSSTESFYEQYF.

This clonotype was seen once. The chain is built from TRBV9 and TRBJ2-7; perhaps TRBD1 as D (5 bases). Deletions cut 4 bases from V and 6 bases from J, with 8 bases between. The CDR3 is made up of 11 amino acids. CDR1 and CDR2 from the germline V gene are SGDLS and YYNGEE. The CDR3 here is CASSYDSEQYF. The DNA of the CDR3 is TGTGCCAGCAGCTACGACAGCGAGCAGTACTTC. Using reference TRBV9 and TRBJ2-7 for the parts outside the CDR3, the full variable domain is DSGVTQTPKHLITATGQRVTLRCSPRSGDLSVYWYQQSLDQGLQFLIQYYNGEERAKGNILERFSAQQFPDLHSELNLSSLELGDSALYFCASSYDSEQYFGPGTRLTVT.

This sequence joins TRBV9 and TRBJ2-2, with 11 positions matching TRBD2. CDR1 is SGDLS and CDR2 is YYNGEE in the germline V gene. The J segment lost 7 bases and the V segment lost 4 bases, leaving 12 bases of the junction unmatched. The CDR3 loop spans 17 amino acids. DNA for the CDR3: TGTGCCAGCAGCCTTAGTCGTAGCGGGGGGGCCCACGGGGAGCTGTTTTTT. As protein: CASSLSRSGGAHGELFF.

The table lists this clonotype with a few counts. The chain combines TRBV29-1 with TRBJ2-4; possibly TRBD1 for D (5 bases). V was trimmed by 4 bases and J by 13 bases, leaving 20 bases between them. From germline, CDR1 is SQVTM and CDR2 ANQGSEA. CDR3 length equals 13 residues. The chain's CDR3 is CSVVAGSRTTQYF. CDR3 sequence (DNA): TGCAGCGTTGTTGCAGGGTCCCGGACAACCCAGTACTTC.

The chain uses TRBV27 and TRBJ2-7, with TRBD1 identical over 8 bases. The V gene end was trimmed by 5 bases and the J gene end by 2 bases; junction bases not matched to a gene: 5. CDR1 and CDR2 (germline): MNHEY, SMNVEV (reference sequence). The CDR3 sequence is 14 residues long. CDR3 sequence: CASSPPGQAYEQYF. The CDR3 nucleotides read TGTGCCAGCAGTCCCCCGGGACAGGCCTACGAGCAGTACTTC.

This clonotype was recorded a few times. This sequence joins TRBV25-1 and TRBJ1-2; D possibly corresponds to TRBD1 (5 bases). Per germline, CDR1 MGHDK and CDR2 SYGVNS. The CDR3 length is 16 residues. Trimming left V 1 base short and J 5 bases short, with 17 bases between. CDR3 in DNA: TGTGCCAGCAGTGAATGGGGGACCCAGAGCGGGTATGGCTACACCTTC. As protein: CASSEWGTQSGYGYTF.